The 25 T cell receptor beta chains below all came from one sample that was sequenced in a study of T cells in women clearing cervical HPV infection. Profiled with immunoSEQ multiplex PCR; TCRdb holds only in-frame clones, not every one. The sample is made up of 14,000 or so clones, and the top ten hold under 25% of it. Sequenced input: blood buffy coat. These receptors came from a woman aged 18 to 75 with a cervical HPV16 infection that either progressed to CIN3+ or cleared (not recorded which).

A remark on this clone: The read comes to an end 3 residues before the CDR3 does, leaving the germline J gene to fill in the end. Other DNA sequences within the sample encode an identical CDR3. The chain employs TRBV6-1 and TRBJ2-7; 7 nucleotides align to TRBD2. Germline V CDR1 and CDR2: MNHNS, SASEGT. CDR3 size: 14 residues. V lost 0 bases to trimming and J lost 1 base; unmatched junction nucleotides: 0. CDR3 DNA, as far as it was read: TGTGCCAGCAGTGAAGCAGCGGGGTCCTACGAG. Amino acid sequence: CASSEAAGSYE. The whole CDR3 region reads CASSEAAGSYEQYF.

CDR3 DNA (partial): TGCAGCGCCCCTGCCATCCTCAGCGGCACTGAA. It translates to CSAPAILSGTE. The full CDR3 sequence reads CSAPAILSGTEAFF. The chain couples TRBV29-1 to TRBJ1-1, with D hard to call. Sequencing ends 3 residues short of the CDR3 end; the germline J gene provides the rest. The CDR3 is made up of 14 amino acids. The V gene's germline CDR1 is SQVTM and CDR2 ANQGSEA. V lost 7 bases and J 4 bases, leaving 19 bases between the germline ends.

As to this clone: The read finishes 3 residues shy of the CDR3 end, and the germline J gene is used to complete it. This rearrangement joins TRBV6-1 to TRBJ2-1; the match to TRBD2 covers 11 bases. The germline V gene has CDR1 MNHNS and CDR2 SASEGT. CDR3 length: 15 amino acids. V dropped 2 bases and J dropped 4; count of bases not matched to a gene: 1. This CDR3 reads CASSELAGGYNEQFF. The covered CDR3 bases are TGTGCCAGCAGTGAATTAGCGGGGGGGTACAATGAG.

On this clone: The CDR3 end falls 3 residues outside the read, so it is completed with the germline J gene. V and J are TRBV6-2 or TRBV6-3 and TRBJ2-4; TRBD1 agrees at 8 bases. The CDR3 has 14 amino acids. Per germline, CDR1 MNHEY and CDR2 SVGEGT. CDR3 DNA, as far as it was read: TGTGCCAGCAGCAAGGACAGGGAATGGAATGGT. It specifies CASSKDREWNG. The full CDR3 protein is CASSKDREWNGQYF.

Worth noting for this clone: The read halts 3 residues ahead of the CDR3 end, with the missing end drawn from the germline J gene. The V and J genes are TRBV19 and TRBJ2-4; TRBD1 agrees at 9 bases. The germline gives CDR1 LNHDA, CDR2 SQIVND (reference sequence). This CDR3 is built from 15 residues. Partial CDR3 DNA: TGTGCCAGTAGTACCCAGACCGGGACAGGGAGTGGT. Translation gives CASSTQTGTGSG. Given in full, the CDR3 is CASSTQTGTGSGQYF.

The CDR3 bases that were read are TGTGCCAGTAACCCAGGGGGGAGCAATCAGCCG. Amino acid sequence: CASNPGGSNQP. The whole CDR3 sequence is CASNPGGSNQPQYF. The chain combines TRBV19 with TRBJ2-3; TRBD1 is a possible D gene (7 bases). With the read ending 3 residues before the CDR3 end, the germline J gene is used to fill in that end. The CDR3 covers 14 residues. Looked up from germline, CDR1 is LNHDA and CDR2 is SQIVND (reference sequence).

In regard to this clone: Read coverage stops 3 residues before the CDR3 terminus; the germline J gene supplies the remainder. V usage is TRBV5-1 and J usage is TRBJ2-7, with D unclear. The CDR3 is 15 amino acids. In germline, CDR1 is SGHRS, CDR2 YFSETQ. Trimming took off 0 bases at V and 3 bases at J, with 13 bases between the two ends. The CDR3 sequence: CASSLGHGTGYEQYF. CDR3 DNA (partial): TGCGCCAGCAGCTTGGGCCATGGCACGGGCTACGAG.

About this clone itself: The CDR3 is cut off 3 residues early in the read; its end comes from the germline J gene. V usage is TRBV2 and J usage is TRBJ2-7, with D possibly being TRBD2 (6 bases). Trimming left V 7 bases short and J 2 bases short, with 15 bases between. CDR1 and CDR2 (germline): SNHLY, FYNNEI. This CDR3 contains 14 residues. This CDR3 reads CASIRAGSTYEQYF. Partial CDR3 DNA: TGTGCCAGCATTCGCGCGGGGAGCACCTACGAG. Full variable domain (remainder filled in from reference TRBV2 and TRBJ2-7): EPEVTQTPSHQVTQMGQEVILRCVPISNHLYFYWYRQILGQKVEFLVSFYNNEISEKSEIFDDQFSVERPDGSNFTLKIRSTKLEDSAMYFCASIRAGSTYEQYFGPGTRLTVT.

About this clone itself: Read data end 3 residues before the CDR3 end; the end is taken from the germline J gene. The V and J genes are TRBV20-1 and TRBJ1-4; no definite D call. In germline, CDR1 is DFQATT, CDR2 SNEGSKA (reference sequence). The V end was cut by 3 bases, the J end by 4 bases, with 12 bases between. The CDR3 has 14 residues. The CDR3 spells CSASPGSLNEKLFF. The covered CDR3 bases are TGCAGTGCTAGTCCAGGCTCCCTTAATGAAAAA.

Notes on this clone: From the germline J gene comes the end of the CDR3, since the read stops 3 residues before it. The rearrangement links TRBV2 to TRBJ1-2; 7 nucleotides align to TRBD1. The CDR3 loop spans 15 amino acids. Per germline, CDR1 SNHLY and CDR2 FYNNEI. CDR3 residues: CASGRAPSGGTDYTF. The covered CDR3 bases are TGTGCCAGCGGGCGGGCCCCTTCAGGGGGGACTGAC. The variable domain in full, with the rest retrieved from reference TRBV2 and TRBJ1-2, is EPEVTQTPSHQVTQMGQEVILRCVPISNHLYFYWYRQILGQKVEFLVSFYNNEISEKSEIFDDQFSVERPDGSNFTLKIRSTKLEDSAMYFCASGRAPSGGTDYTFGSGTRLTVV.

Of note for this clone: The sequence runs out 3 residues before the end of the CDR3; the remainder is reconstructed from the germline J gene. The V and J genes are TRBV20-1 and TRBJ2-2; 8 bases align to TRBD1. CDR1 is DFQATT, CDR2 SNEGSKA, per germline (reference sequence). The CDR3 runs 12 residues. CDR3 DNA (partial): TGCAGTGCTTGGACAGGGCAAGAAAAG. It specifies CSAWTGQEK. The complete CDR3 sequence is CSAWTGQEKLFF.

About this clone itself: The read ends 3 residues early relative to the CDR3; the germline J gene fills the gap. J is TRBJ2-4 and V is TRBV19; 10 nucleotides align to TRBD2. V lost 0 bases, J lost 0 bases, and 11 bases stayed unmatched. The CDR3 spans 20 residues. Germline V lookup: CDR1 LNHDA, CDR2 SQIVND (reference sequence). Incomplete CDR3 DNA: TGTGCCAGTAGTATAGATCCAGGGACTAGCGCCCGTGGAGCCAAAAACATT. Its translation is CASSIDPGTSARGAKNI. The CDR3, in full, reads CASSIDPGTSARGAKNIQYF.

Regarding this clone: The CDR3 end is not reached by the read, which stops 3 residues before it; the germline J gene fills it in. This chain uses TRBV7-6 with TRBJ2-1; the D gene is possibly TRBD1 (6 bases). V shed 4 bases and J shed 3 bases, with 7 bases lying between them. The CDR3 is 13 amino acids. CDR1 is SGHVS and CDR2 is FNYEAQ in the germline V gene. The CDR3 protein is CASSSTGYNEQFF. The sequenced part of the CDR3 DNA is TGTGCCAGCAGCTCGACAGGCTACAATGAG.

As for this clone: The missing CDR3 end, 3 residues past where the read stops, is filled in from the germline J gene. V gene TRBV9 combines with J gene TRBJ2-7; D is unresolved. Germline CDR1 reads SGDLS; CDR2 reads YYNGEE. This CDR3 contains 13 residues. V gave up 0 bases and J gave up 6 bases, with 10 bases separating them. CDR3 in amino acids: CASSVAAGAEQYF. CDR3 DNA (partial): TGTGCCAGCAGCGTAGCGGCAGGAGCCGAG.

Concerning this clone itself: Read coverage stops 3 residues before the CDR3 terminus; the germline J gene supplies the remainder. This chain joins TRBV18 and TRBJ1-6, with 10 positions matching TRBD1. Germline assignment: CDR1 KGHSH and CDR2 LQKENI. This CDR3 has 15 residues. After removal of 0 bases from V and 9 bases from J, the junction contained 2 bases not matched to a gene. The part of the CDR3 DNA that was read is TGTGCCAGCTCACCACCGGGACAGGGGTTTTCACCC. The encoded protein is CASSPPGQGFSP. The CDR3, in full, reads CASSPPGQGFSPLHF.

Remarks on this clone: The read ends 3 residues early relative to the CDR3; the germline J gene fills the gap. The chain recombines TRBV5-1 with TRBJ2-7, with a tentative D call TRBD1 (6 bases). Trimming took 0 bases from V and 2 from J, leaving 9 bases between them. CDR1 and CDR2 from the germline V gene are SGHRS and YFSETQ. This CDR3 region has 14 residues. The CDR3 is CASSLGQEAYEQYF. CDR3 bases read: TGCGCCAGCAGCTTGGGACAGGAAGCCTACGAG.

Incomplete CDR3 DNA: TGTGCCAGCCCGCAGGGGAGCAATCAGCCC. Translation gives CASPQGSNQP. The full CDR3 reads CASPQGSNQPQHF. This chain uses TRBV5-7 with TRBJ1-5, with a possible D match to TRBD1 (6 bases). The DNA ends 3 residues before the CDR3 does, and the rest of the CDR3 is filled in from the germline J gene. TRBV5-7 is assigned to the ORF class and has an uncertain function. Trimming left V 7 bases short and J 1 base short, with 9 bases between. This CDR3 spans 13 amino acids.

Comment on this clone: The missing CDR3 end, 3 residues past where the read stops, is filled in from the germline J gene. The chain couples TRBV20-1 to TRBJ2-7; TRBD1 agrees at 7 bases. CDR1 is DFQATT, CDR2 SNEGSKA, per germline (reference sequence). V was pared by 5 bases and J by 3 bases, with 13 bases of the junction left unmatched. The CDR3 has 15 amino acids. The sequenced CDR3 bases are TGCAGTGCTCCTAAGGGGGCGGTAAGCGGCTACGAG. The encoded protein is CSAPKGAVSGYE. The CDR3 as a whole reads CSAPKGAVSGYEQYF.

Points on this clone: The CDR3 end is not reached by the read, which stops 3 residues before it; the germline J gene fills it in. J is TRBJ1-2 and V is TRBV11-3; a possible D gene is TRBD1 (5 bases). CDR1 SGHNT and CDR2 YENEEA come from the germline V gene. The CDR3 totals 15 residues. CDR3 residues: CASSSRERGFNEYTF. CDR3 DNA (partial): TGTGCCAGCAGCTCTAGGGAGCGGGGCTTCAATGAG.

In regard to this clone: The read stops 3 residues short of the end of the CDR3; the missing end is completed from the germline J gene. The chain links TRBV12-3 or TRBV12-4 to TRBJ1-1; 8 positions agree with TRBD1. The CDR3 length is 13 residues. With 5 bases clipped from V and 4 bases from J, the junction kept 3 bases outside the gene matches. CDR3 in amino acids: CASSDRGVTEAFF. CDR3 DNA, as far as it was read: TGTGCCAGCAGTGACAGGGGAGTCACTGAA.

A note on this clone: The CDR3 end falls 3 residues outside the read, so it is completed with the germline J gene. V and J are TRBV7-9 and TRBJ2-1, with TRBD1 identical over 9 bases. Trimming removed 2 bases from V and 8 bases from J; junction bases left unmatched: 7. CDR1 and CDR2 (germline): SEHNR, FQNEAQ (reference sequence). The CDR3 contains 15 residues. This chain's CDR3 is CASSLRDRARDEQFF. Partial CDR3 DNA: TGTGCCAGCAGCTTAAGGGACAGGGCTAGGGATGAG.

A remark on this clone: The CDR3 extends 3 residues past the end of the read, so its final part is completed from the germline J gene. The chain employs TRBV5-5 and TRBJ2-7, with TRBD1 as a possible D gene (5 bases). Germline V lookup: CDR1 SGHKS, CDR2 YYEKEE (reference sequence). V lost 3 bases, J lost 6 bases, and 16 bases lay in between. The CDR3 is 14 amino acids. The chain's CDR3 is CASSSAFDSFEQYF. The part of the CDR3 DNA that was read is TGTGCCAGCAGCTCGGCCTTCGACAGTTTCGAG.

On this clone: Read coverage stops 3 residues before the CDR3 terminus; the germline J gene supplies the remainder. The V gene is TRBV29-1, the J gene TRBJ2-3, with D possibly matching TRBD1 (7 bases). CDR3 length: 14 amino acids. CDR1 is SQVTM and CDR2 is ANQGSEA in the germline V gene. Deletions cut 7 bases from V and 2 bases from J, with 16 bases between. CDR3 region: CSGRYRGLTDTQYF. CDR3 DNA (partial): TGCAGCGGGCGATACAGGGGACTCACAGATACG.

On this clone itself: The read terminates 3 residues before the CDR3 end, so the remaining end is supplied by the germline J gene. The chain employs TRBV2 and TRBJ2-7; D might be TRBD2 (6 bases). The germline V and J ends were trimmed by 3 bases and 6 bases, with 24 bases remaining between them. The germline gives CDR1 SNHLY, CDR2 FYNNEI. This CDR3 is 17 amino acids long. The CDR3 bases that were read are TGTGCCAGCAGTGAGGGGTCGATCGGGGTGGCGGGGAGCGAG. It encodes CASSEGSIGVAGSE. The whole CDR3 region reads CASSEGSIGVAGSEQYF.

Regarding this clone: The read falls 3 residues short of the CDR3 end, and the missing part is taken from the germline J gene. The V gene is TRBV20-1, the J gene TRBJ1-6; D is perhaps TRBD1 (6 bases). Trimming took off 0 bases at V and 9 bases at J, with 15 bases between the two ends. Germline CDR1 is DFQATT and CDR2 is SNEGSKA (reference sequence). The CDR3 loop spans 15 amino acids. CDR3 amino acids: CSARDPDRIGSPLHF. The sequenced CDR3 bases are TGCAGTGCTAGAGACCCGGACAGAATTGGTTCACCC.